Following are 30 T cell receptor beta chains from one sample sequenced in a study of cytomegalovirus exposure and HLA in healthy donors. The PCR had 60 Vbeta and 13 Jbeta primers. Assay: immunoSEQ multiplex PCR; the TCRdb copy retains only in-frame clones and omits some. In the table there are roughly 130,000 clones, under 85% of which are singletons. Sequencing input: PBMCs. The receptors stem from a woman aged 45-59 years in good health and CMV-seropositive.

This clone has at least ten counts. The rearrangement links TRBV13 to TRBJ1-1; D ambiguous. V gave up 5 bases and J gave up 1 base, with 11 bases separating them. Germline loops: CDR1 PRHDT, CDR2 FYEKMQ (reference sequence). The CDR3 loop spans 14 amino acids. As DNA, the CDR3 is TGTGCCAGCAGCCCTAGCTCCGGGAACACTGAAGCTTTCTTT. Its protein is CASSPSSGNTEAFF.

The rearrangement joins TRBV18 to TRBJ2-7; tentative D call: TRBD1 (5 bases). CDR1 is KGHSH, CDR2 LQKENI, per germline. Deletions cut 6 bases from V and 4 bases from J, with 13 bases between. This CDR3 is 13 amino acids long. CDR3 region: CASSQTTDYEQYF. In DNA form, the CDR3 reads TGTGCCAGCTCGCAAACGACAGATTACGAGCAGTACTTC.

V is TRBV18 and J is TRBJ2-2; 7 bases are a match to TRBD1. Trimming took 3 bases from V and 9 from J; bases not matched to a gene: 13. Germline values: CDR1 KGHSH, CDR2 LQKENI. This CDR3 spans 16 amino acids. CDR3 in amino acids: CASSPRDRIWSRELFF. The CDR3 DNA reads TGTGCCAGCTCACCGAGGGACAGAATTTGGAGTAGGGAGCTGTTTTTT.

This clone was seen just once. The chain employs TRBV7-2 and TRBJ2-7; D ambiguous. With 3 bases removed from V and 3 bases from J, the gap between germline ends came to 9 bases. CDR1 is SGHTA, CDR2 FQGNSA, per germline. The CDR3 consists of 13 residues. The CDR3 sequence is CASSFSQIYEQYF. CDR3 coding DNA: TGTGCCAGCAGCTTTAGCCAAATCTACGAGCAGTACTTC.

V gene TRBV11-3 combines with J gene TRBJ1-6; the D is unclear. The V gene's germline CDR1 is SGHNT and CDR2 YENEEA. Trimming took 4 bases from V and 7 from J, leaving 5 bases between them. This CDR3 contains 12 residues. CDR3: CASSSPNSPLHF. In DNA form, the CDR3 reads TGTGCCAGCAGCTCCCCGAATTCACCCCTCCACTTT.

The genes are TRBV19 and TRBJ1-1; D is undetermined. Germline V lookup: CDR1 LNHDA, CDR2 SQIVND (reference sequence). The CDR3 runs 15 residues. Deletions cut 2 bases from V and 0 bases from J, with 10 bases between. CDR3 sequence reads: CASSISNFMNTEAFF. The CDR3 region has the DNA TGTGCCAGTAGTATATCAAACTTCATGAACACTGAAGCTTTCTTT.

The rearrangement uses TRBV2 and TRBJ1-4; 10 bases are shared with TRBD1. Trimming cost V 6 bases and J 5 bases; bases outside gene matches: 6. CDR1 is SNHLY and CDR2 is FYNNEI in the germline V gene. The CDR3 totals 15 residues. Here the CDR3 DNA reads TGTGCCAGCAGCCCGACAGGGGGCATCAATGAAAAACTGTTTTTT. Amino acid sequence: CASSPTGGINEKLFF.

The CDR3 spells CASSSGQQYEKLFF. DNA of the CDR3: TGTGCCAGCAGCTCGGGACAGCAGTATGAAAAACTGTTTTTT. This chain joins TRBV5-6 and TRBJ1-4, with TRBD1 matching 7 bases. The CDR3 spans 14 residues. Unmatched junction bases numbered 5, after V lost 3 bases and J lost 6 bases. The germline gives CDR1 SGHDT, CDR2 YYEEEE.

This chain joins TRBV18 and TRBJ2-5, with 9 bases fitting TRBD2. J gave up 2 bases and V 3 bases, and 4 bases lay outside the gene matches. Per germline, CDR1 KGHSH and CDR2 LQKENI. CDR3 length: 15 residues. CDR3 loop: CASSPLAGEQETQYF. The CDR3 nucleotides read TGTGCCAGCTCACCTTTAGCGGGGGAACAAGAGACCCAGTACTTC. Based on the CDR3 plus reference TRBV18 and TRBJ2-5, the full variable domain is NAGVMQNPRHLVRRRGQEARLRCSPMKGHSHVYWYRQLPEEGLKFMVYLQKENIIDESGMPKERFSAEFPKEGPSILRIQQVVRGDSAAYFCASSPLAGEQETQYFGPGTRLLVL.

This chain uses TRBV13 with TRBJ1-6, with D uncertain. V lost 5 bases, J lost 7 bases, and 9 bases lay in between. The CDR3 has 13 amino acids. CDR1 is PRHDT and CDR2 is FYEKMQ in the germline V gene (reference sequence). The CDR3 loop reads CASSRFENSPLHF. The CDR3 nucleotides are TGTGCCAGCAGCCGTTTTGAGAATTCACCCCTCCACTTT.

The chain recombines TRBV7-2 with TRBJ1-1, with D perhaps matching TRBD1 (6 bases). V lost 5 bases and J lost 5, with 18 bases in between. The CDR3 covers 15 residues. Germline lookup yields CDR1 SGHTA and CDR2 FQGNSA. As DNA, the CDR3 is TGTGCCAGCAGCCGACCCACACAGGGTTCTACTGAAGCTTTCTTT. Translated, it gives CASSRPTQGSTEAFF.

The chain is built from TRBV15 and TRBJ2-7; 8 bases align to TRBD1. This CDR3 is built from 14 residues. Germline lookup yields CDR1 LNHNV and CDR2 YYDKDF (reference sequence). Losses at the gene ends were 5 bases for V and 5 bases for J; bases not matched to a gene: 8. CDR3 residues: CATSGRTGLHEQYF. In nucleotides, the CDR3 is TGTGCCACCAGCGGAAGGACAGGGCTCCACGAGCAGTACTTC.

With regard to this clone: The junction does not match germline at one end; this may be a read error. V usage is TRBV28 and J usage is TRBJ2-7; 16 nucleotides agree with TRBD2. Germline CDR1 MDHEN, CDR2 SYDVKM. This CDR3 is 16 amino acids long. Here the CDR3 reads CASSFQSRPGTSGGAF. The DNA for the CDR3 is TGTGCCAGCAGTTTCCAATCACGTCCCGGGACTAGCGGGGGGGCCTTC.

The table lists this clone with a few counts. The rearrangement links TRBV7-9 to TRBJ1-1, with a weak D call TRBD1 (5 bases). Germline V gives CDR1 SEHNR, CDR2 FQNEAQ (reference sequence). The length of the CDR3 is 15 residues. V was pared by 2 bases and J by 7 bases, with 17 bases between. The CDR3 region has the DNA TGTGCCAGCAGCTTACGCTCCGGCAGAGACAGTGAAGCTTTCTTT. It yields the protein CASSLRSGRDSEAFF.

V is TRBV12-5 and J is TRBJ2-2, with D possibly TRBD1 on 5 matching bases. Germline CDR1 reads LGHNT; CDR2 reads FRNRAP. The CDR3 is 17 amino acids. The V and J ends lost 3 bases and 6 bases respectively, with 20 bases between them. The CDR3 DNA reads TGTGCTAGTGGTTTTGGCCCCGACAGCCTTTGGGCCGGGGAGCTGTTTTTT. Amino acids: CASGFGPDSLWAGELFF.

The rearrangement links TRBV7-9 to TRBJ1-2, with D tentatively TRBD1 (6 bases). This CDR3 has 14 residues. Germline lookup yields CDR1 SEHNR and CDR2 FQNEAQ (reference sequence). Trimming removed 8 bases from V and 7 bases from J, with 20 bases in between. As DNA, the CDR3 is TGTGCCAGCGGCCGGGACACTTCGGGAGGTGGCTACACCTTC. This translates into CASGRDTSGGGYTF.

The chain joins TRBV2 to TRBJ2-3; D possibly corresponds to TRBD1 (5 bases). V lost 7 bases and J 2 bases, leaving 7 bases between the germline ends. Germline V lookup: CDR1 SNHLY, CDR2 FYNNEI. The length of the CDR3 is 12 residues. CDR3 sequence: CASIRVTDTQYF. The DNA for the CDR3 is TGTGCCAGCATCAGGGTCACAGATACGCAGTATTTT.

This clone was observed a handful of times. The chain joins TRBV2 to TRBJ2-3; 8 positions agree with TRBD2. The length of the CDR3 is 15 residues. V lost 8 bases and J lost 2; bases outside the gene matches: 9. Germline V gene lookup returns CDR1 SNHLY and CDR2 FYNNEI. In nucleotides, the CDR3 is TGTGCCAGCCGTCGATTAGCGGGGCTCACAGATACGCAGTATTTT. Protein product: CASRRLAGLTDTQYF.

This clone was found once. The J gene is TRBJ2-2, the V gene TRBV6-6; the D gene is possibly TRBD2 (6 bases). Germline lookup yields CDR1 MNHNY and CDR2 SVGAGI (reference sequence). This CDR3 has 13 amino acids. V was cut by 5 bases and J by 5 bases, with 9 bases left in between. The CDR3 protein is CASSPRGTGELFF. The CDR3 nucleotides are TGTGCCAGCAGTCCCCGGGGGACCGGGGAGCTGTTTTTT.

The chain recombines TRBV5-1 with TRBJ2-3, with 10 bases identical to TRBD2. This CDR3 spans 15 amino acids. The V segment lost 4 bases and the J segment 4 bases; nucleotides outside the gene matches: 6. Germline values: CDR1 SGHRS, CDR2 YFSETQ. The DNA of the CDR3 is TGCGCCAGCAGCAGAGCGGGGGGGCCATCAGATACGCAGTATTTT. Its translation: CASSRAGGPSDTQYF.

This rearrangement joins TRBV19 to TRBJ2-2; TRBD1 matches at 10 bases. V trimming: 2 bases; J trimming: 5 bases; junction bases outside the gene matches: 5. The germline CDR1 and CDR2 sequences are LNHDA and SQIVND (reference sequence). This CDR3 region has 16 residues. CDR3 sequence: CASSIRQGASTGELFF. The DNA of the CDR3 is TGTGCCAGTAGTATACGACAGGGGGCGAGTACCGGGGAGCTGTTTTTT.

The rearrangement links TRBV19 to TRBJ2-2; TRBD1 agrees at 8 bases. CDR1 and CDR2 (germline): LNHDA, SQIVND (reference sequence). The J segment lost 4 bases and the V segment lost 7 bases, leaving 8 bases of the junction unmatched. CDR3 size: 15 residues. CDR3 loop: CASKNRGEVTGELFF. The CDR3 DNA sequence: TGTGCCAGTAAAAACAGGGGGGAGGTCACCGGGGAGCTGTTTTTT.

V usage is TRBV9 and J usage is TRBJ1-4; 9 nucleotides agree with TRBD1. Germline lookup yields CDR1 SGDLS and CDR2 YYNGEE. CDR3 length: 15 amino acids. V shed 0 bases and J 8 bases; nucleotides not matched to a gene: 5. The CDR3 here is CASSVGTGVGEKLFF. CDR3 DNA sequence: TGTGCCAGCAGCGTAGGGACAGGGGTGGGCGAAAAACTGTTTTTT.

On this clone itself: At the DNA level, this CDR3 is encoded by other sequences in the same sample as well. V gene TRBV5-1 combines with J gene TRBJ1-5, with D unresolved. V lost 0 bases and J 5 bases, leaving 12 bases between the germline ends. This CDR3 comprises 15 residues. Germline values: CDR1 SGHRS, CDR2 YFSETQ. CDR3 DNA sequence: TGCGCCAGCAGCTTGGCCGGGGATAGGGATCAGCCCCAGCATTTT. Residues: CASSLAGDRDQPQHF.

This sequence joins TRBV7-2 and TRBJ2-7; weak D call: TRBD1 (5 bases). Per germline, CDR1 SGHTA and CDR2 FQGNSA. V lost 1 base and J 3 bases, leaving 10 bases between the germline ends. The CDR3 has 14 residues. DNA of the CDR3: TGTGCCAGCAGCTTAGGTCGACAGTTCTACGAGCAGTACTTC. Its translation: CASSLGRQFYEQYF.

V and J are TRBV5-6 and TRBJ2-2; TRBD2 matches at 7 bases. The CDR3 has 12 residues. With V trimmed by 9 bases and J by 3 bases, 2 bases remained unmatched. CDR1 SGHDT and CDR2 YYEEEE come from the germline V gene. CDR3 in amino acids: CATRGDTGELFF. The CDR3 region has the DNA TGTGCCACCCGGGGGGACACCGGGGAGCTGTTTTTT.

This clone came up a few times. V usage is TRBV7-2 and J usage is TRBJ1-4; D perhaps matches TRBD1 (5 bases). This CDR3 is built from 14 residues. The germline gives CDR1 SGHTA, CDR2 FQGNSA. V was clipped by 1 base and J by 7 bases, with 10 bases between them. The CDR3 DNA follows: TGTGCCAGCAGCTTAGGGGGGGACCGTGAAAAACTGTTTTTT. Translated: CASSLGGDREKLFF.

The chain employs TRBV2 and TRBJ1-2; 8 bases match TRBD1. Trimming took 6 bases from V and 0 from J; bases not matched to a gene: 3. The CDR3 runs to 14 residues. The germline CDR1 and CDR2 sequences are SNHLY and FYNNEI. The DNA for the CDR3 is TGTGCCAGCAGGCAACAGGGGGCTAACTATGGCTACACCTTC. Protein: CASRQQGANYGYTF. Full variable domain (missing parts from reference TRBV2 and TRBJ1-2): EPEVTQTPSHQVTQMGQEVILRCVPISNHLYFYWYRQILGQKVEFLVSFYNNEISEKSEIFDDQFSVERPDGSNFTLKIRSTKLEDSAMYFCASRQQGANYGYTFGSGTRLTVV.

A remark on this clone: Other DNA sequences within the sample encode an identical CDR3. The chain is built from TRBV9 and TRBJ2-7; 8 nucleotides match TRBD1. The CDR3 loop spans 15 amino acids. CDR1 is SGDLS, CDR2 YYNGEE, per germline. V lost 2 bases and J lost 4; bases outside the gene matches: 8. The CDR3 is CASSVGQGASYEQYF. The CDR3 region has the DNA TGTGCCAGCAGCGTTGGACAGGGAGCGTCATACGAGCAGTACTTC.

This clone has more than one count but fewer than ten. At one end, the junction sequence differs from germline, possibly due to a read error. The chain joins TRBV7-9 to TRBJ2-1; 9 bases match TRBD1. The CDR3 covers 12 residues. CDR1 and CDR2 (germline): SEHNR, FQNEAQ (reference sequence). The CDR3 nucleotides are TGTTCCAGCAGCTTGACAGGGGGTGAGCAGTTCTTC. Its protein is CSSSLTGGEQFF.